This TCR beta chain was found in a study of T-cell memory formation after mild COVID-19. Across the study: TCR clusters mostly belonged to single donors.

Employing constant-segment primers, 5'RACE generated TCR alpha and TCR beta cDNA libraries bearing sample barcodes and UMIs. A single record per CDR3 protein comes from TCRdb applying MiXCR to the 5' RACE reads. The table shows over 250,000 distinct CDR3 sequences, with 15% occurring only once. The CDR3 has 15 residues. V lost 3 bases, J lost 1 base, and 4 bases stayed unmatched. Per germline, CDR1 SGHTA and CDR2 FQGNSA. The TCR comes from a man aged 18 to 35 who had mild COVID-19 (a few samples of this study predate the infection). Cell type and time point are not known. Sequencing was carried out using PBMCs or a T cell subset sorted from them (not recorded which). V gene TRBV7-2 combines with J gene TRBJ2-3, with 7 bases fitting TRBD2. CDR3 coding DNA: TGTGCCAGCAGCTTCGCGGGGAGGGGCACAGATACGCAGTATTTT. It encodes CASSFAGRGTDTQYF.